Described below is a single TCR beta chain sequence and its context. Its target is not known. Germline CDR1 is MNHNY and CDR2 is SVGAGI (reference sequence). V lost 4 bases to trimming and J lost 7 bases, with 14 bases between them. The CDR3 loop spans 14 amino acids. These data belong to a study of beta chain features in type 1 diabetes. As every portion of the isolated RNA was reverse transcribed, the sequencing read expressed TCRB transcripts. Produced via immunoSEQ multiplex PCR; TCRdb's table is partial and in-frame only. The data hold under 50,000 clones, with around 52% observed a single time. Study-wide results and caveats: In every one of the four CD4+ subsets, TCRB CDR3s were moderately but significantly shorter in Type 1 diabetes patients. It was among patients, rather than healthy donors, that naive, central memory and Treg TCRB repertoires appeared more similar.

This clonotype was obtained from a woman under 30 in good health. This sequence joins TRBV6-6 and TRBJ2-1, with D perhaps TRBD1 (5 bases). Sequencing input: Tregs from blood. The CDR3 nucleotides are TGTGCCAGCAGTTCCGGAGACAGCAAGAATGAGCAGTTCTTC. The encoded protein is CASSSGDSKNEQFF.